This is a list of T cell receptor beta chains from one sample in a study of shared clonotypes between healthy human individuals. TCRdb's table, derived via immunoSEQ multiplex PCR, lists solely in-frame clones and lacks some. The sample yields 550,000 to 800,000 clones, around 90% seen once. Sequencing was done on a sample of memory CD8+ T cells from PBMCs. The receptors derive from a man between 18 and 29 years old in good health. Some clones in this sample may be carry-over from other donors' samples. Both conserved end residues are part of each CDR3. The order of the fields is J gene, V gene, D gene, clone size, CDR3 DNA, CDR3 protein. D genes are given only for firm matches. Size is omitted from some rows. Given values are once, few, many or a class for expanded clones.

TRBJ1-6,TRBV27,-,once,TGTGCCAGCAGTCTTGTTCGGGGTCAGGATAATTCACCCCTCCACTTT,CASSLVRGQDNSPLHF
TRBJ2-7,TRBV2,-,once,TGTGCCAGCAGGGAGACCGGAATTCCCTACGAGCAGTACTTC,CASRETGIPYEQYF
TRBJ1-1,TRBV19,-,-,TGTGCCAGTAGTATAGACCCGGTTGTGGCTATGGGGGGTGAAGCTTTCTTT,CASSIDPVVAMGGEAFF
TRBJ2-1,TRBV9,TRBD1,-,TGTGCCAGCAGCGTATCGGCAGGGGGCGTTGAGCAGTTCTTC,CASSVSAGGVEQFF
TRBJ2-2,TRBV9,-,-,TGTGCCAGCAGCGGGGAGTTTGAGGTACCCGGGGAGCTGTTTTTT,CASSGEFEVPGELFF
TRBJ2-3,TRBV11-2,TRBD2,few,TGTGCCAGCAGCCGGGAGGCGGATACGCAGTATTTT,CASSREADTQYF
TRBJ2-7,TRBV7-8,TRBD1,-,TGTGCCAGCAGCGGAACGGACAGGGAGAGCTCCTACGAGCAGTACTTC,CASSGTDRESSYEQYF
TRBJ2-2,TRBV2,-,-,TGTGCCGGTACTAGGTCCACCGGGGAGCTGTTTTTT,CAGTRSTGELFF
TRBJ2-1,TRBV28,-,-,TGTGCCAGCAGTCCAGACGGCTCCTACAATGAGCAGTTCTTC,CASSPDGSYNEQFF
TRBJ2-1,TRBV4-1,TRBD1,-,TGCGCCAGCAGCCAAGATGGGGCAGGGGGCGCCAATGAGCAGTTCTTC,CASSQDGAGGANEQFF
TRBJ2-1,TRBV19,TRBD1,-,TGTGCCAGTAGGTGGACAGGGGGCTTTCACAATGAGCAGTTCTTC,CASRWTGGFHNEQFF
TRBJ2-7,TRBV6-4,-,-,TGTGCCAGCAGTGACAGGGCTGGGTACGAGCAGTACTTC,CASSDRAGYEQYF
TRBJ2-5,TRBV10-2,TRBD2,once,TGCGCCAGCACGGGGACTAGCGGGAGGGCCAGAGTAAAGACCCAGTACTTC,CASTGTSGRARVKTQYF
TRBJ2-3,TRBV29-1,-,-,TGCAGCGTTGGAGCGGGTACTAGCACAGATACGCAGTATTTT,CSVGAGTSTDTQYF
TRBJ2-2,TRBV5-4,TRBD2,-,TGTGCCAGCAGCGTTGGACTAGCGGGGTTCACCGGGGAGCTGTTTTTT,CASSVGLAGFTGELFF
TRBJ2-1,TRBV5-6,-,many,TGTGCCAGCAGCTTGGAACTCTACAATGAGCAGTTCTTC,CASSLELYNEQFF
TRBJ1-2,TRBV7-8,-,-,TGTGCCAGCAGCTTAGGCCGAAATGGCTACACCTTC,CASSLGRNGYTF
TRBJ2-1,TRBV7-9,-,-,TGTGCCAGCAGCTTAATACACAATGAGCAGTTCTTC,CASSLIHNEQFF
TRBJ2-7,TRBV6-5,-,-,TGTGCCAGCAGTTACTCCTTCGAGCAGTACTTC,CASSYSFEQYF
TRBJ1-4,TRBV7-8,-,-,TGTGCCAGCAGCTTAGCGAGGTCTTCCAGGACGGCGAATGAAAAACTGTTTTTT,CASSLARSSRTANEKLFF
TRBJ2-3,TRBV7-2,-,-,TGTGCCAGCAGCTTAATCTCGAGCAGAAGCACAGATACGCAGTATTTT,CASSLISSRSTDTQYF
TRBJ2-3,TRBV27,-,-,TGTGCCAGCAGTTTGCGGTGGAACACAGATACGCAGTATTTT,CASSLRWNTDTQYF
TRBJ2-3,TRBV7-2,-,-,TGTGCCAGCAGCTTACCGTCTAGTGTCGATACGCAGTATTTT,CASSLPSSVDTQYF
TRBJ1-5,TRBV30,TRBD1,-,TGTGCCTGGAGTTTGACAGGGGGGCCTTATAGCAATCAGCCCCAGCATTTT,CAWSLTGGPYSNQPQHF
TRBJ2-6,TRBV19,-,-,TGTGCCGGTGAGGGGGTGGACGCCTCTGGGGCCAACGTCCTGACTTTC,CAGEGVDASGANVLTF
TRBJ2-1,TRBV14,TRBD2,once,TGTGCCAGCAGCCTCCTGGGGGGGAGCGGGAATGAGCAGTTCTTC,CASSLLGGSGNEQFF
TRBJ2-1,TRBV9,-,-,TGTGCCAGCAGCCACTCCAGGGGGGACAGCTACAATGAGCAGTTCTTC,CASSHSRGDSYNEQFF
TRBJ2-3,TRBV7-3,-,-,TGTGCCAGCAGCTTAATAGGGTCTGCAGATACGCAGTATTTT,CASSLIGSADTQYF
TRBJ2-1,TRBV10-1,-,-,TGCGCCAGCAGTGTGATAAGGGGGTCCTACAATGAGCAGTTCTTC,CASSVIRGSYNEQFF
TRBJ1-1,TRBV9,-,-,TGTGCCAGCAGCGCAGGGTTGAACACTGAAGCTTTCTTT,CASSAGLNTEAFF
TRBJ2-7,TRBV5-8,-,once,TGTGCCAGCAGCTTGACTAGCATCGTTTTTGTTCCCTACGAGCAGTACTTC,CASSLTSIVFVPYEQYF
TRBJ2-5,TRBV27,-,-,TGTGCCAGCATCCCCCGGAGACGGACGATCCAAGAGACCCAGTACTTC,CASIPRRRTIQETQYF
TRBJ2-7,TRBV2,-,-,TGTGCCAGCAGTGCTCCCCAAGGGACCCGGGGGATCTCCTACGAGCAGTACTTC,CASSAPQGTRGISYEQYF
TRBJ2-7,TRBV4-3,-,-,TGCGCCAGCAGCCAGGAAGATAAGGGGGCCTACGAGCAGTACTTC,CASSQEDKGAYEQYF
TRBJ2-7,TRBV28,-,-,TGTGCCAGCAGAAATGTAATCTATTCTTTCCACGAGCAGTACTTC,CASRNVIYSFHEQYF
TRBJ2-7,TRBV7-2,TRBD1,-,TGTGCCAGCCGGACAGGGGGCTTCTACGAGCAGTACTTC,CASRTGGFYEQYF
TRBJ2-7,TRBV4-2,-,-,TGTGCCAGCAGCCAAGTTGGGATCGAGCAGTACTTC,CASSQVGIEQYF
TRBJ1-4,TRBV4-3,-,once,TGCGCCAGCAGCCATTGGGTCTGGGAGTATAATGAAAAACTGTTTTTT,CASSHWVWEYNEKLFF
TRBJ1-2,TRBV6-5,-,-,TGTGCCAGCAGTTACTCGAGTGGTAACTATGGCTACACCTTC,CASSYSSGNYGYTF
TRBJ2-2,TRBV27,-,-,TGTGCCAGCAGTTTATTTAACAGCTACACCGGGGAGCTGTTTTTT,CASSLFNSYTGELFF
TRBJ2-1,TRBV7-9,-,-,TGTGCCAGCAGCGCGCCCCCTAGCGTTCGCTCCTACAATGAGCAGTTCTTC,CASSAPPSVRSYNEQFF
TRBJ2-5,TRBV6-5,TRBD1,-,TGTGCCAGCGGGACAGGGAGACAAGAGACCCAGTACTTC,CASGTGRQETQYF
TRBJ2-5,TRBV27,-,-,TGTGCCAGCGGTCTGCGTGGCCCCACGGAGACCCAGTACTTC,CASGLRGPTETQYF
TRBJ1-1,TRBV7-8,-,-,TGTGCCAGCAGCTTAGGAGGGGGAACTGAAGCTTTCTTT,CASSLGGGTEAFF
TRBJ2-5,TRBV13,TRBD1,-,TGTGCCAGCAGCCCGGCGACAGGGGGTGAAGAGACCCAGTACTTC,CASSPATGGEETQYF
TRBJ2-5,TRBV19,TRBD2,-,TGTGCCAGTAGTAAGGGGCGGGAGAGGGTGGAGACCCAGTACTTC,CASSKGRERVETQYF
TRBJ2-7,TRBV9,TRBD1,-,TGTGCCAGCAGCGGATCAGGGACAGGGAACGAGCAGTACTTC,CASSGSGTGNEQYF
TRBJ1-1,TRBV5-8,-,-,TGTGCCAGCAGCTTCCCCGAATCGGACAGGAACACTGAAGCTTTCTTT,CASSFPESDRNTEAFF
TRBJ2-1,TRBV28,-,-,TGTGCCAGCAGTTTTAGTGAGCAGTTCTTC,CASSFSEQFF
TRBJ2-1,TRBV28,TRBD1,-,TGTGCCAGCAGCCACGACAGGGCTTTCAATGAGCAGTTCTTC,CASSHDRAFNEQFF
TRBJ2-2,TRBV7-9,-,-,TGTGCCAGCAGCTTAGTAGCCAACACCGGGGAGCTGTTTTTT,CASSLVANTGELFF
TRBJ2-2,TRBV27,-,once,TGTGCCACCGGGGTTGGGGACACCGGGGAGCTGTTTTTT,CATGVGDTGELFF
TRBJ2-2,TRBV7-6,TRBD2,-,TGTGCCAGCAGCCCACTCGGGACTAGCGGGAGGGCCGTAACCGGGGAGCTGTTTTTT,CASSPLGTSGRAVTGELFF
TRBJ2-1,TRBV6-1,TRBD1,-,TGTGCCAGCAGTAGAAAACAGGGGACGGGGAATGAGCAGTTCTTC,CASSRKQGTGNEQFF
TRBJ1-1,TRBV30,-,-,TGTGCCTGGAGTGTACTTACTGAAGCTTTCTTT,CAWSVLTEAFF
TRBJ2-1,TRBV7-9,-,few,TGTGCCAGCAGTCCGGACTACAATGAGCAGTTCTTC,CASSPDYNEQFF
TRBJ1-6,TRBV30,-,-,TGTGCCTGGAGGTTGCTACATTCGTATAATTCACCCCTCCACTTT,CAWRLLHSYNSPLHF
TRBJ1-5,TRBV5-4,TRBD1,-,TGTGCCAGCAGCTCAGGGGGGCTAGGGCAGCCCCAGCATTTT,CASSSGGLGQPQHF